This T cell receptor beta chain is drawn from a study of blood T cells in healthy people across ages. Next came a second PCR, run for roughly 6 to 11 cycles, which used a sample-barcoded 5' primer along with a J-beta primer mix. TCRdb reprocessed the 5' RACE reads with MiXCR, giving one entry per CDR3 protein. The profile shows around 800,000 distinct CDR3 sequences, roughly 46% of them singletons. Source material: blood. The clonotype comes from a man older than 75 in good health.

CDR3 region: CSATGSPANYGYTF. The DNA for the CDR3 is TGCAGTGCAACCGGCAGCCCAGCTAACTATGGCTACACCTTC. The rearrangement uses TRBV20-1 and TRBJ1-2; D unresolved. This CDR3 is 14 amino acids long. Germline CDR1 reads DFQATT; CDR2 reads SNEGSKA (reference sequence). The V and J ends lost 6 bases and 0 bases respectively, with 14 bases between them.